This TCR beta chain was retrieved from a study of T cells in localized non-small cell lung cancer. Germline lookup yields CDR1 SGHNT and CDR2 YENEEA. Trimming shortened V by 5 bases and J by 4 bases, and 14 bases separated the two germline ends. CDR3 length: 14 residues. Study outcomes and limitations: Within adjacent lung there appeared a median approximately 58 of the top 100 tumor clones. Uninvolved adjacent lung showed higher T cell clonality than tumor. Investigators sequenced only a single tumor region, leaving heterogeneity possible.

As to this clone: No antigen is known for it.

Researchers cut adjacent lung at least 2 cm from the tumor margin, and it showed no atypia. Only in-frame clones appear in the TCRdb table, and some are missing; sequencing was by immunoSEQ multiplex PCR. The table includes about 3,100 clones, about 26% detected once. The chain links TRBV11-3 to TRBJ1-2, with D tentatively TRBD1 (5 bases). The sequencing used normal lung tissue next to the tumor, collected before any cancer treatment. The clonotype originates from a male donor aged 60 or older with stage II lung adenocarcinoma. The CDR3 protein is CASSPDAGPYGYTF. For the CDR3, the DNA is TGTGCCAGCAGCCCCGATGCAGGGCCCTATGGCTACACCTTC.